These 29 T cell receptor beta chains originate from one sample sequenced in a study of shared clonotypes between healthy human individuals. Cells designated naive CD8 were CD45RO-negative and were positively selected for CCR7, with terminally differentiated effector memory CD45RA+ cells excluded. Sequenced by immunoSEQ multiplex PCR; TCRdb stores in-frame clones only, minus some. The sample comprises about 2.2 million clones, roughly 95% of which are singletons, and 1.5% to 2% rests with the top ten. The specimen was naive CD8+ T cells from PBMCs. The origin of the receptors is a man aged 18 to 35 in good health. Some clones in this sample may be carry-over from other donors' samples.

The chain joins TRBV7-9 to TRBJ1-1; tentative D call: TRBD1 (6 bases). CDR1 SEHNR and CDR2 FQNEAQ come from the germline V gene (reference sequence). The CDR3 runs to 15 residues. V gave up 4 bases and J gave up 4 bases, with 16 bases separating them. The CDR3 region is CASSYFQGPRTEAFF. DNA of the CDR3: TGTGCCAGCAGCTATTTCCAGGGGCCTCGCACTGAAGCTTTCTTT.

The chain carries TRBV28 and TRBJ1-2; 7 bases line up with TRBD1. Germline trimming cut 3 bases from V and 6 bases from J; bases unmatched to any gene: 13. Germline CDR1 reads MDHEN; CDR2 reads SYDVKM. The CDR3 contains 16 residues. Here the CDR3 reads CASSFISKGQSHGYTF. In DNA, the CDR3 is TGTGCCAGCAGTTTCATATCGAAGGGACAGTCACATGGCTACACCTTC.

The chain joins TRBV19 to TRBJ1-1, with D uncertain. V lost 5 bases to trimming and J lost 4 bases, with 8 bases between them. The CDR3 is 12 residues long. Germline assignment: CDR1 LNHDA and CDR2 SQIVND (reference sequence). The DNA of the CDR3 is TGTGCCAGTAGTCCCTGGGGCACTGAAGCTTTCTTT. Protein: CASSPWGTEAFF.

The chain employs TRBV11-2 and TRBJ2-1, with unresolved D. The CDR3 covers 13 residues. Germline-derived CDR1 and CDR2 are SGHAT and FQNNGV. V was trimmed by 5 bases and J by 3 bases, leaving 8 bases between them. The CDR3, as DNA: TGTGCCAGCAGCCCCTCCTACTACAATGAGCAGTTCTTC. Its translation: CASSPSYYNEQFF.

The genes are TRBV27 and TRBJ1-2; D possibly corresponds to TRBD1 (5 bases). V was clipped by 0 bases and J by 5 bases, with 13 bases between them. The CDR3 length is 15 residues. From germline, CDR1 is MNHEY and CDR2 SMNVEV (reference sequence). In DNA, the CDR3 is TGTGCCAGCAGTTTATCGGTAGGGGATGCGTATGGCTACACCTTC. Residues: CASSLSVGDAYGYTF.

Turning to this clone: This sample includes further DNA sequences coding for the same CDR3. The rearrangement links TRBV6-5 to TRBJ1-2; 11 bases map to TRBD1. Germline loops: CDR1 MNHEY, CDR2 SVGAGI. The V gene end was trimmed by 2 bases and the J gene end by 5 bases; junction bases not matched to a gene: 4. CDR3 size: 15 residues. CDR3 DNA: TGTGCCAGCAGTTACCGGACAGGGGGCGCGTATGGCTACACCTTC. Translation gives CASSYRTGGAYGYTF.

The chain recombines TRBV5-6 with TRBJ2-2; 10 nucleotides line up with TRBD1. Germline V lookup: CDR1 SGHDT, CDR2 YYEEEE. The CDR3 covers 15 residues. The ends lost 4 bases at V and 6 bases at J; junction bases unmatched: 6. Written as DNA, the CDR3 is TGTGCCAGCAGCCTCGGGACAGGGGTGGCCGGGGAGCTGTTTTTT. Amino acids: CASSLGTGVAGELFF.

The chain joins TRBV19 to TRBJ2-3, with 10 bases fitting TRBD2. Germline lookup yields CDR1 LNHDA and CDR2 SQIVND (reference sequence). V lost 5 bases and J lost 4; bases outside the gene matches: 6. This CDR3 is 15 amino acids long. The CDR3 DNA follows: TGTGCCAGTAGTTTTAGCGGGAGGCCCTCAGATACGCAGTATTTT. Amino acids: CASSFSGRPSDTQYF.

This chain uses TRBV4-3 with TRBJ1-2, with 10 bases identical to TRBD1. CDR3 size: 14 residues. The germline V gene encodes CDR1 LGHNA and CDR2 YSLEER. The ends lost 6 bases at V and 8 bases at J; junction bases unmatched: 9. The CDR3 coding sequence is TGCGCCAGCAGACCCACCGGGACAGGGGAGGGCTACACCTTC. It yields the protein CASRPTGTGEGYTF.

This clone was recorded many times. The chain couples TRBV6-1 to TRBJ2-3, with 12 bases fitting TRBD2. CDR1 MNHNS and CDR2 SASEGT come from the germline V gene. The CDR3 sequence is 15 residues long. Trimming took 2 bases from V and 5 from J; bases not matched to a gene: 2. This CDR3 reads CASSELAGGLDTQYF. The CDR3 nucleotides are TGTGCCAGCAGTGAACTAGCGGGAGGGTTAGATACGCAGTATTTT.

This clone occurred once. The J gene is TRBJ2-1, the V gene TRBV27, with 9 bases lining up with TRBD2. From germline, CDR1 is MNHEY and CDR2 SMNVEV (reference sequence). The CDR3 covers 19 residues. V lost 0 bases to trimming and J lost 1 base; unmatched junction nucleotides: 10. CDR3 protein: CASSLSPGREGWSYNEQFF. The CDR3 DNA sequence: TGTGCCAGCAGTTTATCCCCCGGGCGGGAGGGCTGGTCCTACAATGAGCAGTTCTTC.

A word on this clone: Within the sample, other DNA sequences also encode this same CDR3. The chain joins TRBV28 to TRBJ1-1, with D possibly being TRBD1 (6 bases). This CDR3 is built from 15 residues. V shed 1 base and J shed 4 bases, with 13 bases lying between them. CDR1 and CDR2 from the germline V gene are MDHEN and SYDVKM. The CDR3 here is CASSLLVQGGTEAFF. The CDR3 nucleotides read TGTGCCAGCAGTTTATTGGTACAGGGCGGCACTGAAGCTTTCTTT.

The CDR3 region has the DNA TGCGCCAGCAGCCAAGGGGGGATGAGGACAGCTGGCGGGGAGCTGTTTTTT. As protein: CASSQGGMRTAGGELFF. The chain carries TRBV4-3 and TRBJ2-2; tentative D call: TRBD1 (6 bases). CDR3 length: 17 amino acids. Per germline, CDR1 LGHNA and CDR2 YSLEER. V lost 1 base to trimming and J lost 7 bases, with 19 bases between them.

The CDR3 is CASSVDASFLYNEQFF. Written as DNA, the CDR3 is TGTGCCAGCAGCGTAGACGCTAGCTTTCTATACAATGAGCAGTTCTTC. The genes are TRBV9 and TRBJ2-1; possibly TRBD2 for D (5 bases). Germline V gives CDR1 SGDLS, CDR2 YYNGEE. The CDR3 runs 16 residues. Trimming removed 0 bases from V and 4 bases from J, with 14 bases in between.

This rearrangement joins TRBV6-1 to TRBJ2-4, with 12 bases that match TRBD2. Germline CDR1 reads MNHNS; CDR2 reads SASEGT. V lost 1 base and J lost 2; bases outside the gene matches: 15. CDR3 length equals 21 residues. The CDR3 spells CASSEVGLGLAGLGTKNIQYF. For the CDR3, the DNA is TGTGCCAGCAGTGAAGTAGGACTCGGACTAGCGGGGTTGGGAACCAAAAACATTCAGTACTTC.

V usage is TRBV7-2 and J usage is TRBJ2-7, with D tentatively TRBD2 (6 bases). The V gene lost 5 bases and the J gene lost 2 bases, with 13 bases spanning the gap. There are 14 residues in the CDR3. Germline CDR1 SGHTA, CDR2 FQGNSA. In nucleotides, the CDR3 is TGTGCCAGCAGCCCCCGGGACTCCACCTACGAGCAGTACTTC. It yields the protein CASSPRDSTYEQYF.

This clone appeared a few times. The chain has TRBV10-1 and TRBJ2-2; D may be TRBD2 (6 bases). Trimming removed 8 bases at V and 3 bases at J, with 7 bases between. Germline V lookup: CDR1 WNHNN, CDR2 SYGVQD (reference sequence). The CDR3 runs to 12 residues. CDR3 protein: CASGGDTGELFF. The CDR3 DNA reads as TGCGCCAGCGGAGGGGACACCGGGGAGCTGTTTTTT.

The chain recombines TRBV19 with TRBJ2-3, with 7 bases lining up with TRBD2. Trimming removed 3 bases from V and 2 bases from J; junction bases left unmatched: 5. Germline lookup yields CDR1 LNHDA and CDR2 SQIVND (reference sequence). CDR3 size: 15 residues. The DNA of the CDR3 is TGTGCCAGTAGTATCCAAGCGGGGATCACAGATACGCAGTATTTT. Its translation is CASSIQAGITDTQYF.

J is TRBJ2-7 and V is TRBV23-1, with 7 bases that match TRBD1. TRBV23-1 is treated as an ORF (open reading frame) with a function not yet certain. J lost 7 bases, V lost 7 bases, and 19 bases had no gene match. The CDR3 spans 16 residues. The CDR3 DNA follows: TGCGCCAGCATTTCCTGGGGCGAGACAGGGTTTATGGAGCAGTACTTC. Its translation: CASISWGETGFMEQYF.

This CDR3 reads CAWSPLAEGWGEKLFF. The CDR3 bases are TGTGCCTGGAGTCCACTGGCGGAGGGGTGGGGTGAAAAACTGTTTTTT. The chain uses TRBV30 and TRBJ1-4, with D perhaps matching TRBD1 (5 bases). The germline V gene has CDR1 GTSNPN and CDR2 SVGIG (reference sequence). This CDR3 comprises 16 residues. Trimming took 2 bases from V and 7 from J, leaving 20 bases between them.

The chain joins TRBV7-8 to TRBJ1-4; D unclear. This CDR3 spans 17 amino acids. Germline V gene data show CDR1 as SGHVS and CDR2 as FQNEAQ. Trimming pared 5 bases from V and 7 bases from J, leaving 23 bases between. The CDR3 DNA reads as TGTGCCAGCAGCCCGGCGCAAGTGTGGCCTGCCGCTGAAAAACTGTTTTTT. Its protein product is CASSPAQVWPAAEKLFF.

In nucleotides, the CDR3 is TGTGCCAGCAGCCACGGATTAGATGAAAAACTGTTTTTT. Residues: CASSHGLDEKLFF. The chain couples TRBV13 to TRBJ1-4; no clear D gene. The CDR3 consists of 13 residues. Germline CDR1 is PRHDT and CDR2 is FYEKMQ (reference sequence). V shed 5 bases and J shed 6 bases, with 10 bases lying between them.

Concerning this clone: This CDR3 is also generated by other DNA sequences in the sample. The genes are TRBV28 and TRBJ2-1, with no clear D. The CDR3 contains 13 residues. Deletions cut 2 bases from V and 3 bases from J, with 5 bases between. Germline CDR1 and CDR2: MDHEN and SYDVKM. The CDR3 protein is CASSLRGYNEQFF. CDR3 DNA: TGTGCCAGCAGTTTACGAGGCTACAATGAGCAGTTCTTC.

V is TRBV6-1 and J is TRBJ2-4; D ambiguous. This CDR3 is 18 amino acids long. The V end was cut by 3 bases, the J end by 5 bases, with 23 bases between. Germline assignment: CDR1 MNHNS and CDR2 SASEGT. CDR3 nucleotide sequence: TGTGCCAGCAGTGACGGCCGGTCCCAATCGTTCGTGGAAAACATTCAGTACTTC. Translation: CASSDGRSQSFVENIQYF.

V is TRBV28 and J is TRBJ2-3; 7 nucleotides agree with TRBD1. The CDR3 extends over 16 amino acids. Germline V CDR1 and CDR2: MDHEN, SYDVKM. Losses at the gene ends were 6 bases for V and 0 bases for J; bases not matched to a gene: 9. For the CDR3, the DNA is TGTGCCAGCAGACCTACGACAGGGTGGAGCACAGATACGCAGTATTTT. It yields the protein CASRPTTGWSTDTQYF.

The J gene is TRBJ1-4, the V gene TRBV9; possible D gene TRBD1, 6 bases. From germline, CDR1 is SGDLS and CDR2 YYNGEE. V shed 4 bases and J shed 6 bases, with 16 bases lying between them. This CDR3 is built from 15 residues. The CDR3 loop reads CASSPQGQQDEKLFF. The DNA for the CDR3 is TGTGCCAGCAGCCCACAGGGACAACAGGATGAAAAACTGTTTTTT.

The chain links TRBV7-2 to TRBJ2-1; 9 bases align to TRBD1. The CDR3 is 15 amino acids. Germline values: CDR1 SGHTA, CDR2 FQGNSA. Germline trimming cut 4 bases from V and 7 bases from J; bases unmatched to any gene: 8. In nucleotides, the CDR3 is TGTGCCAGCAGCTCCCGGGACAGGGATGGTAATGAGCAGTTCTTC. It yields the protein CASSSRDRDGNEQFF.

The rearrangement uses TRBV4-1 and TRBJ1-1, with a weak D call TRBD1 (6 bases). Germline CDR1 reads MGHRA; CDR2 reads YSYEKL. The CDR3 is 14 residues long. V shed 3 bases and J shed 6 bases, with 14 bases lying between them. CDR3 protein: CASSHLTGLPEAFF. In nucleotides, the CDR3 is TGCGCCAGCAGCCATTTAACAGGGCTTCCTGAAGCTTTCTTT.

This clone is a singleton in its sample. The CDR3 sequence is CASSLWQGRGANVLTF. The CDR3 bases are TGTGCCAGCAGTTTATGGCAGGGTCGTGGGGCCAACGTCCTGACTTTC. This sequence joins TRBV27 and TRBJ2-6; D is perhaps TRBD1 (5 bases). Trimming took off 1 base at V and 3 bases at J, with 10 bases between the two ends. This CDR3 contains 16 residues. Germline lookup yields CDR1 MNHEY and CDR2 SMNVEV (reference sequence).